The 30 T cell receptor beta chains reported below all come from one sample, sequenced in a study of OX40 agonist ivuxolimab in advanced cancers. Libraries were prepared by immunoSEQ multiplex PCR; TCRdb keeps only in-frame clonotypes and omits some of them. The sample gives some 87,000 clones, around nine tenths of which show up once; around 0.43% is in the top ten. The material sequenced was CD4+ or CD8+ T cells sorted from blood, taken in a trial of the OX40 agonist ivuxolimab. The receptors originated from an adult with an advanced solid tumor such as melanoma, head and neck, liver or kidney cancer.

The rearrangement joins TRBV5-1 to TRBJ2-1; a possible D gene is TRBD2 (6 bases). From germline, CDR1 is SGHRS and CDR2 YFSETQ. This CDR3 has 14 residues. The V end was cut by 0 bases, the J end by 10 bases, with 14 bases between. In DNA, the CDR3 is TGCGCCAGCAGCTTGGATGGACTACCCAGGGAGCAGTTCTTC. Translating it yields CASSLDGLPREQFF.

V gene TRBV7-9 combines with J gene TRBJ2-2, with D uncertain. V was clipped by 6 bases and J by 7 bases, with 9 bases between them. CDR3 length: 12 amino acids. Germline V lookup: CDR1 SEHNR, CDR2 FQNEAQ (reference sequence). CDR3 loop: CASSSPGGELFF. The CDR3 nucleotides read TGTGCCAGCAGTTCCCCTGGCGGGGAGCTGTTTTTT. Using reference TRBV7-9 and TRBJ2-2 for the parts outside the CDR3, the full variable domain is DTGVSQNPRHKITKRGQNVTFRCDPISEHNRLYWYRQTLGQGPEFLTYFQNEAQLEKSRLLSDRFSAERPKGSFSTLEIQRTEQGDSAMYLCASSSPGGELFFGEGSRLTVL.

The genes are TRBV15 and TRBJ1-3; 7 bases agree with TRBD1. The germline gives CDR1 LNHNV, CDR2 YYDKDF (reference sequence). The length of the CDR3 is 17 residues. Trimming at V came to 1 base and at J to 2 bases, leaving 8 bases not matched to a gene. The CDR3 loop reads CATSRGQGIGAGNTIYF. CDR3 bases: TGTGCCACCAGCAGAGGACAGGGTATTGGGGCTGGAAACACCATATATTTT. The variable domain in full, completed from reference TRBV15 and TRBJ1-3, reads DAMVIQNPRYQVTQFGKPVTLSCSQTLNHNVMYWYQQKSSQAPKLLFHYYDKDFNNEADTPDNFQSRRPNTSFCFLDIRSPGLGDTAMYLCATSRGQGIGAGNTIYFGEGSWLTVV.

V gene TRBV2 combines with J gene TRBJ1-2; D may be TRBD1 (5 bases). The CDR3 spans 11 residues. Germline values: CDR1 SNHLY, CDR2 FYNNEI. V dropped 7 bases and J dropped 13 bases, with 16 bases sitting between them. CDR3 nucleotides: TGTGCCAGCACTCTTTTGGCAGGGTCCACCTTC. Translated: CASTLLAGSTF.

This rearrangement joins TRBV28 to TRBJ1-6, with D perhaps matching TRBD1 (5 bases). The CDR3 loop spans 16 amino acids. CDR1 is MDHEN and CDR2 is SYDVKM in the germline V gene. V gave up 0 bases and J gave up 11 bases, with 17 bases separating them. Here the CDR3 reads CASSLWFGGSRPPLHF. Here the CDR3 DNA reads TGTGCCAGCAGTTTATGGTTCGGGGGGTCGCGGCCACCCCTCCACTTT.

The chain carries TRBV11-2 and TRBJ1-1; D gene ambiguous. The germline V and J ends were trimmed by 5 bases and 4 bases, with 14 bases remaining between them. This CDR3 spans 14 amino acids. Germline CDR1 and CDR2: SGHAT and FQNNGV. The CDR3 DNA reads as TGTGCCAGCAGCACACGGACCGAGGGCACTGAAGCTTTCTTT. Translation gives CASSTRTEGTEAFF.

V and J are TRBV28 and TRBJ1-2, with D perhaps TRBD1 (5 bases). V dropped 4 bases and J dropped 0 bases, with 6 bases sitting between them. Germline-derived CDR1 and CDR2 are MDHEN and SYDVKM. The CDR3 sequence is 13 residues long. The CDR3 coding sequence is TGTGCCAGCAGTTGGGACCCTAACTATGGCTACACCTTC. It codes for CASSWDPNYGYTF.

In this sample, this clone turned up once. The V and J genes are TRBV7-2 and TRBJ2-3, with 13 bases matching TRBD2. Unmatched junction bases numbered 6, after V lost 7 bases and J lost 2 bases. Germline V lookup: CDR1 SGHTA, CDR2 FQGNSA. The CDR3 is 16 amino acids. CDR3 nucleotides: TGTGCCAGCAACCGGGGGACTAGCGGGATCACAGATACGCAGTATTTT. It yields the protein CASNRGTSGITDTQYF.

The sample holds one count of this clone. The chain carries TRBV28 and TRBJ1-2; D uncertain. The CDR3 has 12 amino acids. Germline CDR1 MDHEN, CDR2 SYDVKM. Trimming took off 7 bases at V and 7 bases at J, with 13 bases between the two ends. Written as DNA, the CDR3 is TGTGCCAGCACCACCAATAGCGGTGGCTACACCTTC. Translating it yields CASTTNSGGYTF.

This clone was found once. The genes are TRBV20-1 and TRBJ2-1; no clear D. The CDR3 runs to 11 residues. V dropped 3 bases and J dropped 7 bases, with 7 bases sitting between them. Per germline, CDR1 DFQATT and CDR2 SNEGSKA (reference sequence). In DNA, the CDR3 is TGCAGTGCTAGCCTAGAGAATGAGCAGTTCTTC. Translating gives CSASLENEQFF.

This clone appeared a few times. The chain has TRBV4-3 and TRBJ2-3, with no clear D. Germline CDR1 reads LGHNA; CDR2 reads YSLEER. This CDR3 is 16 amino acids long. Trimming left V 0 bases short and J 1 base short, with 11 bases between. CDR3 DNA: TGCGCCAGCAGCCAAGATTCTAGGGATGGCACAGATACGCAGTATTTT. Translation: CASSQDSRDGTDTQYF.

The rearrangement uses TRBV7-9 and TRBJ2-7; no definite D call. Germline V gene sequence: CDR1 SEHNR, CDR2 FQNEAQ (reference sequence). V lost 5 bases, J lost 0 bases, and 5 bases lay in between. The CDR3 spans 12 residues. The CDR3 is CASSPSSYEQYF. The CDR3 region has the DNA TGTGCCAGCAGCCCCAGCTCCTACGAGCAGTACTTC. Drawing the rest from reference TRBV7-9 and TRBJ2-7, the complete variable domain is DTGVSQNPRHKITKRGQNVTFRCDPISEHNRLYWYRQTLGQGPEFLTYFQNEAQLEKSRLLSDRFSAERPKGSFSTLEIQRTEQGDSAMYLCASSPSSYEQYFGPGTRLTVT.

The chain combines TRBV2 with TRBJ2-3, with a possible D match to TRBD2 (6 bases). V dropped 6 bases and J dropped 0 bases, with 10 bases sitting between them. The CDR3 has 14 residues. Germline V gives CDR1 SNHLY, CDR2 FYNNEI. The CDR3 loop reads CASRGRGSTDTQYF. CDR3 bases: TGTGCCAGCAGGGGCCGGGGGAGCACAGATACGCAGTATTTT. Combining the CDR3 with reference TRBV2 and TRBJ2-3 gives the whole variable domain EPEVTQTPSHQVTQMGQEVILRCVPISNHLYFYWYRQILGQKVEFLVSFYNNEISEKSEIFDDQFSVERPDGSNFTLKIRSTKLEDSAMYFCASRGRGSTDTQYFGPGTRLTVL.

The chain couples TRBV7-2 to TRBJ2-5; no definite D call. The CDR3 has 14 residues. Germline V gene lookup returns CDR1 SGHTA and CDR2 FQGNSA. The V gene lost 5 bases and the J gene lost 2 bases, with 12 bases spanning the gap. CDR3 nucleotide sequence: TGTGCCAGCAGCCCTATGGGGTTTCAAGAGACCCAGTACTTC. Translated: CASSPMGFQETQYF.

The genes are TRBV9 and TRBJ2-4; D gene uncertain. Germline V gene lookup returns CDR1 SGDLS and CDR2 YYNGEE. This CDR3 comprises 14 residues. V lost 2 bases and J lost 1, with 7 bases in between. The CDR3 nucleotides read TGTGCCAGCAGCGTGTCCCCGGCCAAAAACATTCAGTACTTC. Protein product: CASSVSPAKNIQYF.

The rearrangement joins TRBV5-1 to TRBJ1-1; the D gene is possibly TRBD1 (5 bases). V lost 4 bases and J lost 5, with 12 bases in between. The CDR3 has 13 amino acids. Germline loops: CDR1 SGHRS, CDR2 YFSETQ. The CDR3 here is CASSTSPGTEAFF. The CDR3 region has the DNA TGCGCCAGCAGCACAAGTCCAGGGACTGAAGCTTTCTTT.

This chain joins TRBV15 and TRBJ2-2, with a weak D call TRBD2 (6 bases). The length of the CDR3 is 18 residues. V was shortened by 0 bases and J by 1 base, with 15 bases between the two germline ends. Germline CDR1 LNHNV, CDR2 YYDKDF (reference sequence). CDR3 sequence reads: CATSRDRKIAENTGELFF. The CDR3 DNA reads TGTGCCACCAGCAGAGATAGGAAAATAGCGGAGAACACCGGGGAGCTGTTTTTT.

The chain couples TRBV11-1 to TRBJ1-1; 8 nucleotides match TRBD1. Trimming took 4 bases from V and 4 from J; bases not matched to a gene: 11. CDR1 and CDR2 from the germline V gene are SGHAT and FQDESV (reference sequence). The length of the CDR3 is 16 residues. The CDR3 spells CASSSRTGNLVTEAFF. The CDR3 DNA reads TGTGCCAGCAGCTCCCGGACAGGGAATTTAGTCACTGAAGCTTTCTTT.

V usage is TRBV5-1 and J usage is TRBJ2-5, with D maybe TRBD1 (5 bases). Germline V gives CDR1 SGHRS, CDR2 YFSETQ. This CDR3 is built from 14 residues. The V gene lost 3 bases and the J gene lost 1 base, with 10 bases spanning the gap. The CDR3, as DNA: TGCGCCAGCAGCTGGGGCCAGCGCCAAGAGACCCAGTACTTC. Encoded protein: CASSWGQRQETQYF.

The chain has TRBV2 and TRBJ1-4, with D possibly matching TRBD1 (5 bases). Looked up from germline, CDR1 is SNHLY and CDR2 is FYNNEI. The CDR3 is 14 amino acids. Trimming pared 8 bases from V and 3 bases from J, leaving 13 bases between. The CDR3 loop is CASQSGPSNEKLFF. The CDR3 coding sequence is TGTGCCAGCCAGTCAGGGCCTTCTAATGAAAAACTGTTTTTT.

The chain recombines TRBV28 with TRBJ1-2; D is unresolved. V lost 6 bases and J lost 4, with 9 bases in between. The CDR3 is 12 amino acids. Germline CDR1 and CDR2: MDHEN and SYDVKM. The CDR3 here is CASRGILYGYTF. CDR3 DNA: TGTGCCAGCAGGGGGATCCTCTATGGCTACACCTTC.

CDR3 in amino acids: CASSPRPTSGNEQFF. The CDR3 DNA reads as TGCGCCAGCAGCCCACGCCCGACTAGTGGTAATGAGCAGTTCTTC. This chain connects TRBV5-1 to TRBJ2-1; D perhaps matches TRBD2 (6 bases). CDR1 SGHRS and CDR2 YFSETQ come from the germline V gene. Trimming removed 4 bases from V and 7 bases from J, with 18 bases in between. The CDR3 loop spans 15 amino acids.

J is TRBJ2-1 and V is TRBV27, with D possibly matching TRBD2 (6 bases). The CDR3 extends over 19 amino acids. Trimming left V 4 bases short and J 0 bases short, with 22 bases between. The germline V gene has CDR1 MNHEY and CDR2 SMNVEV (reference sequence). The CDR3: CASSSTPELAFHSYNEQFF. CDR3 coding DNA: TGTGCCAGCAGTTCCACCCCGGAACTAGCTTTCCACTCCTACAATGAGCAGTTCTTC.

The chain recombines TRBV28 with TRBJ2-5; 7 bases are shared with TRBD1. The V gene's germline CDR1 is MDHEN and CDR2 SYDVKM. V lost 2 bases and J lost 4; bases outside the gene matches: 7. CDR3 length: 15 amino acids. The CDR3 DNA reads as TGTGCCAGCAGTTTAGGCCCCCACAGGGGAGAGACCCAGTACTTC. It encodes CASSLGPHRGETQYF.

This chain joins TRBV28 and TRBJ2-3; D ambiguous. The V end was cut by 2 bases, the J end by 1 base, with 7 bases between. This CDR3 has 14 amino acids. Germline CDR1 MDHEN, CDR2 SYDVKM. CDR3 loop: CASSLPDGTDTQYF. The CDR3 coding sequence is TGTGCCAGCAGTTTACCGGACGGCACAGATACGCAGTATTTT.

The rearrangement uses TRBV18 and TRBJ2-3; 13 bases fit TRBD2. Germline trimming cut 4 bases from V and 1 base from J; bases unmatched to any gene: 8. This CDR3 has 18 residues. CDR1 is KGHSH, CDR2 LQKENI, per germline. CDR3 DNA sequence: TGTGCCAGCTCACGCACACCTACTAGCGGGGGGGGCACAGATACGCAGTATTTT. It yields the protein CASSRTPTSGGGTDTQYF.

The rearrangement uses TRBV28 and TRBJ2-7, with TRBD1 as a possible D gene (5 bases). The CDR3 spans 14 residues. Germline loops: CDR1 MDHEN, CDR2 SYDVKM. The V gene lost 10 bases and the J gene lost 3 bases, with 19 bases spanning the gap. CDR3 sequence: CATYRRAGNYEQYF. CDR3 coding DNA: TGTGCCACCTACAGAAGGGCAGGGAACTACGAGCAGTACTTC. The full variable domain, in which reference TRBV28 and TRBJ2-7 provide the parts outside the CDR3, is DVKVTQSSRYLVKRTGEKVFLECVQDMDHENMFWYRQDPGLGLRLIYFSYDVKMKEKGDIPEGYSVSREKKERFSLILESASTNQTSMYLCATYRRAGNYEQYFGPGTRLTVT.

The V gene is TRBV5-6, the J gene TRBJ2-7, with D unclear. The CDR3 consists of 14 residues. CDR1 and CDR2 (germline): SGHDT, YYEEEE. V was cut by 4 bases and J by 9 bases, with 20 bases left in between. This chain's CDR3 is CASSEIRASGRQYF. In nucleotides, the CDR3 is TGTGCCAGCAGCGAAATCCGGGCCTCCGGGCGGCAGTACTTC.

The chain employs TRBV4-2 and TRBJ2-5; 14 nucleotides line up with TRBD2. CDR3 size: 17 residues. Germline CDR1 reads LGHNA; CDR2 reads YNFKEQ. Trimming took 1 base from V and 1 from J; bases not matched to a gene: 2. CDR3 sequence reads: CASSQGTSGGPQETQYF. The CDR3 nucleotides are TGTGCCAGCAGCCAAGGGACTAGCGGGGGGCCCCAAGAGACCCAGTACTTC.

This chain connects TRBV11-2 to TRBJ2-6; TRBD2 is a possible D gene (6 bases). V was trimmed by 5 bases and J by 0 bases, leaving 11 bases between them. The CDR3 consists of 16 residues. Germline V gene lookup returns CDR1 SGHAT and CDR2 FQNNGV. This CDR3 is CASSPSGDSGANVLTF. CDR3 DNA: TGTGCCAGCAGCCCCTCGGGGGACTCTGGGGCCAACGTCCTGACTTTC.